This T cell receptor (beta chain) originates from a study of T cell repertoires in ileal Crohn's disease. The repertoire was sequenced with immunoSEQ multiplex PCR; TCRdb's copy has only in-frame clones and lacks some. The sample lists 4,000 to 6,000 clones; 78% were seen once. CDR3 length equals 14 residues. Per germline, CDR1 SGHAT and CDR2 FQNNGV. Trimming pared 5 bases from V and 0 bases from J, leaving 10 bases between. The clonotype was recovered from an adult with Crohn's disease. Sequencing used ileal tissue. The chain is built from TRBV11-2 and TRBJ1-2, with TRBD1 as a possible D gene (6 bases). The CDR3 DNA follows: TGTGCCAGCAGCCCCGGACAGCCTAACTATGGCTACACCTTC. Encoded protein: CASSPGQPNYGYTF. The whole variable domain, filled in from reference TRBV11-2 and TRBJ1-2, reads EAGVAQSPRYKIIEKRQSVAFWCNPISGHATLYWYQQILGQGPKLLIQFQNNGVVDDSQLPKDRFSAERLKGVDSTLKIQPAKLEDSAVYLCASSPGQPNYGYTFGSGTRLTVV.